This T cell receptor beta chain was recorded in a study of early T cells in non-severe SARS-CoV-2 infection. About the study: Bulk RNA taken from unsorted whole blood was sequenced, leaving chains unpaired.

General study findings and limits: Private and CD4 specificities were missed by VDJdb matching, which favored anti-spike CD8 responses.

Trimming removed 3 bases from V and 10 bases from J; junction bases left unmatched: 5. The CDR3 covers 14 residues. Individual cDNA molecules received unique molecular identifiers. TCRdb processed the 5' RACE reads anew with MiXCR; each CDR3 protein has one entry. The sample lists over 60,000 distinct CDR3 sequences, 10% occurring once. In this sample, this clonotype turned up a few times. Its matching antigen is unknown. Sequenced material: whole blood, taken at baseline. The chain couples TRBV12-3 or TRBV12-4 to TRBJ1-4; 10 positions agree with TRBD1. This receptor was identified in an adult who was a healthcare worker with PCR-confirmed SARS-CoV-2 infection or an uninfected control (not recorded which). The DNA of the CDR3 is TGTGCCAGCAGTTTCGGGACAGGGGACGGAAAACTGTTTTTT. Its translation is CASSFGTGDGKLFF.